These 18 T cell receptor beta chains were all obtained from the same sample, sequenced in a study of blood T cell repertoires in COVID-19. Assay used: immunoSEQ multiplex PCR; TCRdb lists only in-frame clones, some missing. The data show around 300,000 clones, with 75% to 90% seen just once and about 2.3% held by the top ten. Material for sequencing was PBMCs or T cells enriched from blood (not recorded which). All receptors derive from a woman in her 50s who had recovered from COVID-19.

The J gene is TRBJ2-5, the V gene TRBV6-5; 8 bases are a match to TRBD2. V dropped 6 bases and J dropped 6; count of bases not matched to a gene: 12. The CDR3 runs to 15 residues. The germline gives CDR1 MNHEY, CDR2 SVGAGI. CDR3 sequence reads: CASRLSSGGRKTQYF. For the CDR3, the DNA is TGTGCCAGCAGACTTAGTTCGGGGGGGAGGAAGACCCAGTACTTC.

The J gene is TRBJ2-3, the V gene TRBV19; TRBD2 might be the D (6 bases). Germline V gene sequence: CDR1 LNHDA, CDR2 SQIVND (reference sequence). The CDR3 has 17 residues. V lost 7 bases to trimming and J lost 2 bases, with 22 bases between them. The CDR3 spells CASNPDGWTTSTDTQYF. CDR3 nucleotide sequence: TGTGCCAGTAACCCGGACGGGTGGACTACGTCCACAGATACGCAGTATTTT.

This chain joins TRBV9 and TRBJ1-5; D uncertain. CDR3 size: 15 residues. Trimming cost V 0 bases and J 0 bases, with 7 bases left between them. CDR1 and CDR2 (germline): SGDLS, YYNGEE. CDR3 in DNA: TGTGCCAGCAGCGTAGCAGGCTATAGCAATCAGCCCCAGCATTTT. It translates to CASSVAGYSNQPQHF.

The chain links TRBV29-1 to TRBJ2-3, with 13 bases that match TRBD2. This CDR3 is 14 amino acids long. The J segment lost 3 bases and the V segment lost 7 bases, leaving 4 bases of the junction unmatched. Germline V gene lookup returns CDR1 SQVTM and CDR2 ANQGSEA. CDR3 amino acids: CSARTSGRTDTQYF. The CDR3 region has the DNA TGCAGCGCTCGGACTAGCGGGAGAACAGATACGCAGTATTTT.

The CDR3 DNA sequence: TGTGCCAGCAGCTTAGGGGGCTATGCCGAGCAGTACTTC. Protein sequence: CASSLGGYAEQYF. The chain uses TRBV7-6 and TRBJ2-7; TRBD1 might be the D (5 bases). CDR1 is SGHVS and CDR2 is FNYEAQ in the germline V gene. The CDR3 sequence is 13 residues long. The V end was cut by 1 base, the J end by 6 bases, with 10 bases between.

The chain carries TRBV5-4 and TRBJ2-5, with TRBD1 identical over 9 bases. V gave up 4 bases and J gave up 5 bases; unmatched junction bases: 3. The CDR3 extends over 13 amino acids. CDR1 is SGHNT and CDR2 is YYREEE in the germline V gene (reference sequence). In nucleotides, the CDR3 is TGTGCCAGCAGCCCCGACAGGGGGGAGACCCAGTACTTC. Translating it yields CASSPDRGETQYF.

The chain couples TRBV7-2 to TRBJ1-1; unclear D gene. Trimming took off 5 bases at V and 3 bases at J, with 19 bases between the two ends. The CDR3 spans 16 residues. The V gene's germline CDR1 is SGHTA and CDR2 FQGNSA. The CDR3 bases are TGTGCCAGCAGCCCTGGGTGGACTGAGGTAGACACTGAAGCTTTCTTT. It yields the protein CASSPGWTEVDTEAFF.

This chain links TRBV9 with TRBJ2-2; tentatively, D is TRBD1 (5 bases). This CDR3 has 16 amino acids. The germline V gene encodes CDR1 SGDLS and CDR2 YYNGEE. Trimming stripped 5 bases from V and 1 base from J, with 15 bases between. CDR3 sequence (DNA): TGTGCCAGCAGTTCGCAAGGGGCCGGGAACACCGGGGAGCTGTTTTTT. Encoded protein: CASSSQGAGNTGELFF.

The rearrangement uses TRBV10-3 and TRBJ1-6, with TRBD1 matching over 8 bases. There are 12 residues in the CDR3. Germline lookup yields CDR1 ENHRY and CDR2 SYGVKD. Losses at the gene ends were 8 bases for V and 11 bases for J; bases not matched to a gene: 5. CDR3: CAIGQGIPPLHF. The CDR3 nucleotides read TGTGCCATCGGACAGGGAATTCCACCCCTCCACTTT.

The V gene is TRBV7-9, the J gene TRBJ2-7; a weak D match, TRBD1 (5 bases). With 1 base removed from V and 2 bases from J, the gap between germline ends came to 12 bases. The CDR3 loop spans 15 amino acids. Looked up from germline, CDR1 is SEHNR and CDR2 is FQNEAQ (reference sequence). CDR3 DNA sequence: TGTGCCAGCAGCTTAGGGGCAGGGTATGCCTACGAGCAGTACTTC. Translation gives CASSLGAGYAYEQYF.

The V gene is TRBV13, the J gene TRBJ1-2; TRBD1 is a possible D gene (5 bases). Per germline, CDR1 PRHDT and CDR2 FYEKMQ (reference sequence). V dropped 5 bases and J dropped 4 bases, with 8 bases sitting between them. The CDR3 extends over 12 amino acids. The CDR3 here is CASSGGGYGYTF. CDR3 DNA sequence: TGTGCCAGCAGCGGGGGAGGCTATGGCTACACCTTC.

The chain links TRBV24-1 to TRBJ2-5; 8 bases are a match to TRBD1. Germline V gene data show CDR1 as KGHDR and CDR2 as SFDVKD. The CDR3 has 15 amino acids. J was trimmed by 4 bases and V by 4 bases; bases with no gene match: 7. CDR3 coding DNA: TGTGCCACCAGTGAAACACAGGGGGAAAGAGAGACCCAGTACTTC. It translates to CATSETQGERETQYF.

The DNA for the CDR3 is TGTGCCAGCAGTCCGGACACCCGACGTTATAGCAATCAGCCCCAGCATTTT. It is translated as CASSPDTRRYSNQPQHF. The V call is TRBV6-2 or TRBV6-3, the J call TRBJ1-5, with a possible D match to TRBD1 (5 bases). Germline V lookup: CDR1 MNHEY, CDR2 SVGEGT. The CDR3 loop spans 17 amino acids. Trimming removed 5 bases at V and 0 bases at J, with 17 bases between.

The chain uses TRBV5-1 and TRBJ2-3, with D perhaps matching TRBD2 (7 bases). With 4 bases removed from V and 4 bases from J, the gap between germline ends came to 10 bases. The V gene's germline CDR1 is SGHRS and CDR2 YFSETQ. This CDR3 is built from 13 residues. CDR3 region: CASSGEGADTQYF. DNA for the CDR3: TGCGCCAGCAGCGGGGAGGGGGCAGATACGCAGTATTTT.

The V and J genes are TRBV10-2 and TRBJ2-7, with TRBD2 as a possible D gene (6 bases). V lost 3 bases to trimming and J lost 2 bases, with 17 bases between them. The germline CDR1 and CDR2 sequences are WSHSY and SAAADI. This CDR3 is built from 16 residues. Here the CDR3 reads CASSDPGGSLTYEQYF. CDR3 sequence (DNA): TGCGCCAGCAGTGACCCCGGAGGGTCCCTCACCTACGAGCAGTACTTC.

V is TRBV11-2 and J is TRBJ1-6, with 7 bases lining up with TRBD1. Germline V gene lookup returns CDR1 SGHAT and CDR2 FQNNGV. V was pared by 5 bases and J by 6 bases, with 7 bases of the junction left unmatched. This CDR3 comprises 15 residues. The CDR3 sequence is CASSPRQGSNSPLHF. The CDR3 nucleotides are TGTGCCAGCAGCCCCCGACAGGGAAGTAATTCACCCCTCCACTTT. Full variable domain (outside the CDR3, taken from reference TRBV11-2 and TRBJ1-6): EAGVAQSPRYKIIEKRQSVAFWCNPISGHATLYWYQQILGQGPKLLIQFQNNGVVDDSQLPKDRFSAERLKGVDSTLKIQPAKLEDSAVYLCASSPRQGSNSPLHFGNGTRLTVT.

The gene calls are TRBV11-2 and TRBJ2-1; 11 bases line up with TRBD2. J was trimmed by 5 bases and V by 5 bases; bases with no gene match: 8. The germline V gene encodes CDR1 SGHAT and CDR2 FQNNGV. CDR3 size: 16 residues. CDR3 DNA sequence: TGTGCCAGCAGCCGTAGCGGGGGGGCCCTTCACAATGAGCAGTTCTTC. Translated: CASSRSGGALHNEQFF.

The rearrangement uses TRBV29-1 and TRBJ1-6; tentative D call: TRBD1 (5 bases). Germline V lookup: CDR1 SQVTM, CDR2 ANQGSEA. The CDR3 sequence is 13 residues long. V lost 5 bases and J 6 bases, leaving 11 bases between the germline ends. The CDR3: CSVTAGGNSPLHF. The DNA for the CDR3 is TGCAGCGTTACCGCCGGGGGTAATTCACCCCTCCACTTT.